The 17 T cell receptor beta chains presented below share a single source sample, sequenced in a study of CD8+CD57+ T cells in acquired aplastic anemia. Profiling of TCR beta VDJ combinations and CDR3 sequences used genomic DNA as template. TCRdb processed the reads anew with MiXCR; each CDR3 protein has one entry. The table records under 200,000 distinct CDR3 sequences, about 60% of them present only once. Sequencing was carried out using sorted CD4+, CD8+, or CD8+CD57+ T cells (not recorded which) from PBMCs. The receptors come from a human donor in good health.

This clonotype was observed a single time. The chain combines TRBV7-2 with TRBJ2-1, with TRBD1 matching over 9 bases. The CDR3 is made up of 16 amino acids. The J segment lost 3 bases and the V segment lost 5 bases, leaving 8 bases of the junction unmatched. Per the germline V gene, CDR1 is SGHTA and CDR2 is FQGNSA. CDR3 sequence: CASSPKQGASYNEQFF. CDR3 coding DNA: TGTGCCAGCAGCCCGAAACAGGGGGCAAGCTACAATGAGCAGTTCTTC.

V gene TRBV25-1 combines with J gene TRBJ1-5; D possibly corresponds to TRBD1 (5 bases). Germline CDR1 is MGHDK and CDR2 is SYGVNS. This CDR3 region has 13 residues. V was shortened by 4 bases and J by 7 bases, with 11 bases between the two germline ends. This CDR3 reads CASSVGGWQPQHF. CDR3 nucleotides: TGTGCCAGCAGTGTGGGGGGGTGGCAGCCCCAGCATTTT.

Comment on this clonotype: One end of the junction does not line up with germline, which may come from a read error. The CDR3 reads CSTRDGGSYEQYF. CDR3 in DNA: TGCAGTACTAGAGATGGAGGGAGCTACGAGCAGTACTTC. The chain recombines TRBV20-1 with TRBJ2-7, with D possibly being TRBD2 (6 bases). The CDR3 length is 13 residues. The germline V gene has CDR1 DFQATT and CDR2 SNEGSKA (reference sequence).

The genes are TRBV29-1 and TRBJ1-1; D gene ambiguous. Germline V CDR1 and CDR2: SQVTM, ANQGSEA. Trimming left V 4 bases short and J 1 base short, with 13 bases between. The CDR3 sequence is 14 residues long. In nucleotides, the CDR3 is TGCAGCGTTGCGCCGTCCGGATCGAACACTGAAGCTTTCTTT. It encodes CSVAPSGSNTEAFF.

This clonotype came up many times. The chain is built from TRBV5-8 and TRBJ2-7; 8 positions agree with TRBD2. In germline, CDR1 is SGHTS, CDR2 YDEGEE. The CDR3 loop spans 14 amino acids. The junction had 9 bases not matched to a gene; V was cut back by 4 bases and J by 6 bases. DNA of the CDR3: TGTGCCAGCAGCCCCGGACTAGCAGGGAGCGAGCAGTACTTC. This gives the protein CASSPGLAGSEQYF. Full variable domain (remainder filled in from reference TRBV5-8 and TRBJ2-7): EAGVTQSPTHLIKTRGQQATLRCSPISGHTSVYWYQQALGLGLQFLLWYDEGEERNRGNFPPRFSGRQFPNYSSELNVNALELEDSALYLCASSPGLAGSEQYFGPGTRLTVT.

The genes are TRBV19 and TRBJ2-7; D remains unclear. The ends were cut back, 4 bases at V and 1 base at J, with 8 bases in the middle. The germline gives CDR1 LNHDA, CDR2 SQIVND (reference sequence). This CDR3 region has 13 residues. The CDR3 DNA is TGTGCCAGTAGTAGGTCTGGTTCCTACGAGCAGTACTTC. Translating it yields CASSRSGSYEQYF.

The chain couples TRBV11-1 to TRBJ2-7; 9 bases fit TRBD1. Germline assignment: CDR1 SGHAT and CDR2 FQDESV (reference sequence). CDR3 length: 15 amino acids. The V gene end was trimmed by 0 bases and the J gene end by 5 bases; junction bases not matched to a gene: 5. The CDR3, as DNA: TGTGCCAGCAGCTTAGCGCCGGGACAGGGAAACGAGCAGTACTTC. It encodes CASSLAPGQGNEQYF.

The CDR3 is CASSGRSGSSYNEQFF. The CDR3, as DNA: TGTGCCAGCAGCGGAAGGAGCGGGAGCTCCTACAATGAGCAGTTCTTC. J is TRBJ2-1 and V is TRBV7-9; 8 bases are a match to TRBD2. Trimming took 5 bases from V and 0 from J; bases not matched to a gene: 6. CDR3 length: 16 residues. Germline values: CDR1 SEHNR, CDR2 FQNEAQ (reference sequence).

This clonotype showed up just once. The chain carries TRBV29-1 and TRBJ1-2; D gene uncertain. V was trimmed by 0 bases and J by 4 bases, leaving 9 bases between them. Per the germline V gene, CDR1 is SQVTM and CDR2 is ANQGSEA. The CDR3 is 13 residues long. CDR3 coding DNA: TGCAGCGTTGAAGACGGTCCACGCTATGGCTACACCTTC. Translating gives CSVEDGPRYGYTF.

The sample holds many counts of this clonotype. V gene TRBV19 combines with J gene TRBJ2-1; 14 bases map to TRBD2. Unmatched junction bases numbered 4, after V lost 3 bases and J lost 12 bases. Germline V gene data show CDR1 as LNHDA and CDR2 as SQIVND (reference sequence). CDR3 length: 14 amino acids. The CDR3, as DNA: TGTGCCAGTAGTATTGGAGGACTAGCGGGAGGGCAGTTCTTC. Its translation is CASSIGGLAGGQFF.

CDR3 loop: CASSLGGGTETQYF. DNA for the CDR3: TGTGCCAGCAGCTTAGGCGGGGGGACTGAGACCCAGTACTTC. The V gene is TRBV7-9, the J gene TRBJ2-5, with TRBD2 matching over 8 bases. CDR3 size: 14 residues. The V gene end was trimmed by 1 base and the J gene end by 5 bases; junction bases not matched to a gene: 3. Germline V gives CDR1 SEHNR, CDR2 FQNEAQ (reference sequence).

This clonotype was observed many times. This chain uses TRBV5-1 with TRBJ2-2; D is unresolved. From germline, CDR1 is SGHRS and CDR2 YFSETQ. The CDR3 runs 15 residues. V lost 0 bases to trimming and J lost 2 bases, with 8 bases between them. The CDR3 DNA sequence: TGCGCCAGCAGCTTGGAACCGATCAACACCGGGGAGCTGTTTTTT. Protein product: CASSLEPINTGELFF. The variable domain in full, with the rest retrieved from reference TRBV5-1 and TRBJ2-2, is KAGVTQTPRYLIKTRGQQVTLSCSPISGHRSVSWYQQTPGQGLQFLFEYFSETQRNKGNFPGRFSGRQFSNSRSEMNVSTLELGDSALYLCASSLEPINTGELFFGEGSRLTVL.

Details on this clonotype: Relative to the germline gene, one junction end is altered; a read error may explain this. This CDR3 reads CARRTPAGSEQETQYF. Here the CDR3 DNA reads TGTGCCCGCAGGACCCCGGCAGGGAGTGAGCAAGAGACCCAGTACTTC. This chain links TRBV6-1 with TRBJ2-5; D tentatively fits TRBD1 or TRBD2 (5 bases each). This CDR3 is built from 16 residues. The germline V gene has CDR1 MNHNS and CDR2 SASEGT.

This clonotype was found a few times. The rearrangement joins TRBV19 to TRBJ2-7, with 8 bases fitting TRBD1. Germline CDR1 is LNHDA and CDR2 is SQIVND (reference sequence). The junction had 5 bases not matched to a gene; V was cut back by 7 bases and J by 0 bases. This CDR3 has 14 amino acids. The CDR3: CASTRTGSSYEQYF. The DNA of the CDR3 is TGTGCCAGTACCAGGACAGGGAGCTCCTACGAGCAGTACTTC.

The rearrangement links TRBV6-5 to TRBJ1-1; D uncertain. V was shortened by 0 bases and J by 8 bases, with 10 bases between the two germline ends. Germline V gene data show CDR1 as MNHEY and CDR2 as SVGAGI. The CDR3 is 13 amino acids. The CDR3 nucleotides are TGTGCCAGCAGTTACTCTCCCGTCCAGGAAGCTTTCTTT. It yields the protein CASSYSPVQEAFF.

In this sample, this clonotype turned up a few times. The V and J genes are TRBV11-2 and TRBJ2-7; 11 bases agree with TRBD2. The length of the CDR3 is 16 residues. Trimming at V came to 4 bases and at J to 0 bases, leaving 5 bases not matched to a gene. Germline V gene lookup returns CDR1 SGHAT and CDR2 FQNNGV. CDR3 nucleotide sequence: TGTGCCAGCAGCTCGGGACTAGCGGCAAGCTCCTACGAGCAGTACTTC. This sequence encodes CASSSGLAASSYEQYF.

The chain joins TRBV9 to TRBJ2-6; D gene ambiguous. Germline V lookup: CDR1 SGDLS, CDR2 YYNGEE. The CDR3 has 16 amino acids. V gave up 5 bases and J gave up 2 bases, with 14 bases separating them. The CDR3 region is CASSEARTPGANVLTF. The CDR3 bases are TGTGCCAGCAGTGAAGCACGAACCCCTGGGGCCAACGTCCTGACTTTC. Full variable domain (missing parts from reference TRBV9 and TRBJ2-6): DSGVTQTPKHLITATGQRVTLRCSPRSGDLSVYWYQQSLDQGLQFLIQYYNGEERAKGNILERFSAQQFPDLHSELNLSSLELGDSALYFCASSEARTPGANVLTFGAGSRLTVL.